This is a list of T cell receptor beta chains from one sample in a study of cytomegalovirus exposure and HLA in healthy donors. The repertoire was sequenced with immunoSEQ multiplex PCR; TCRdb's copy has only in-frame clones and lacks some. The table counts 35,000 or so clones; about 8.9% lies in the top ten. The sample comprised PBMCs. Every receptor here comes from a middle-aged man in good health and CMV-seropositive. CDR3s include the opening cysteine and the closing phenylalanine or tryptophan. The order of the fields is CDR3 protein, CDR3 DNA, D gene, J gene, V gene. D genes are given only for firm matches.

CDR3aa: CASSGGRGLNTEAFF; CDR3nt: TGTGCCAGCAGTGGGGGCAGGGGGTTGAACACTGAAGCTTTCTTT; d_gene: TRBD1; j_gene: TRBJ1-1; v_gene: TRBV2
CDR3aa: CASSPERRGLFF; CDR3nt: TGTGCCAGCAGCCCAGAACGTCGCGGGCTGTTTTTT; d_gene: .; j_gene: TRBJ2-2; v_gene: TRBV11-1
CDR3aa: CASSSPGQGVRTEAFF; CDR3nt: TGTGCCAGTAGTTCACCGGGACAGGGGGTAAGGACTGAAGCTTTCTTT; d_gene: TRBD1; j_gene: TRBJ1-1; v_gene: TRBV19
CDR3aa: CASSFRSGNQPQHF; CDR3nt: TGTGCCAGCAGCTTCAGAAGCGGCAATCAGCCCCAGCATTTT; d_gene: .; j_gene: TRBJ1-5; v_gene: TRBV5-6
CDR3aa: CASSLANGRYEQYF; CDR3nt: TGTGCCAGCAGCTTGGCAAACGGTCGGTACGAGCAGTACTTC; d_gene: .; j_gene: TRBJ2-7; v_gene: TRBV5-4
CDR3aa: CASSSPIGGHEQYF; CDR3nt: TGTGCCAGCAGTTCCCCCATAGGGGGCCACGAGCAGTACTTC; d_gene: TRBD1; j_gene: TRBJ2-7; v_gene: TRBV27
CDR3aa: CASSLGGARGSRQYF; CDR3nt: TGTGCCAGCAGTTTAGGTGGGGCCAGGGGGTCTCGGCAGTACTTC; d_gene: TRBD1; j_gene: TRBJ2-7; v_gene: TRBV27
CDR3aa: CASSLYRAGANVLTF; CDR3nt: TGTGCCAGCAGCTTATACAGGGCTGGGGCCAACGTCCTGACTTTC; d_gene: .; j_gene: TRBJ2-6; v_gene: TRBV7-3
CDR3aa: CASSPSQGQGINGYTF; CDR3nt: TGTGCCAGCAGCCCTTCCCAAGGACAGGGGATAAATGGCTACACCTTC; d_gene: TRBD1; j_gene: TRBJ1-2; v_gene: TRBV7-2
CDR3aa: CASSSNTGDYGYTF; CDR3nt: TGCGCCAGCAGCTCGAATACAGGCGACTATGGCTACACCTTC; d_gene: .; j_gene: TRBJ1-2; v_gene: TRBV5-1
CDR3aa: CASSPRLAGVNEQYF; CDR3nt: TGTGCCAGCAGCCCCCGACTAGCGGGAGTGAACGAGCAGTACTTC; d_gene: TRBD2; j_gene: TRBJ2-7; v_gene: TRBV4-2
CDR3aa: CASSFLTGNEQYF; CDR3nt: TGTGCCAGCAGTTTCTTGACAGGGAACGAGCAGTACTTC; d_gene: TRBD1; j_gene: TRBJ2-7; v_gene: TRBV28
CDR3aa: CASSLYGSDRGISNQPQHF; CDR3nt: TGTGCCAGCAGCTTATATGGCTCCGACAGGGGGATTAGCAATCAGCCCCAGCATTTT; d_gene: TRBD1; j_gene: TRBJ1-5; v_gene: TRBV7-2
CDR3aa: CASNKGPWVTGELFF; CDR3nt: TGTGCCAGCAACAAGGGGCCCTGGGTGACCGGGGAGCTGTTTTTT; d_gene: .; j_gene: TRBJ2-2; v_gene: TRBV28
CDR3aa: CASPVGAANTGELFF; CDR3nt: TGTGCCTCCCCGGTGGGAGCGGCGAACACCGGGGAGCTGTTTTTT; d_gene: .; j_gene: TRBJ2-2; v_gene: TRBV30
CDR3aa: CASSQGAGKSFDEQFF; CDR3nt: TGCGCCAGCAGCCAAGGGGCAGGGAAGAGCTTCGATGAGCAGTTCTTC; d_gene: .; j_gene: TRBJ2-1; v_gene: TRBV4-3
CDR3aa: CASSVTENTEAFF; CDR3nt: TGTGCCAGCAGTGTGACAGAGAACACTGAAGCTTTCTTT; d_gene: .; j_gene: TRBJ1-1; v_gene: TRBV6-5
CDR3aa: CASSLGLALGYNEQFF; CDR3nt: TGTGCCAGTAGTTTGGGACTAGCCCTGGGATACAATGAGCAGTTCTTC; d_gene: TRBD2; j_gene: TRBJ2-1; v_gene: TRBV19
CDR3aa: CASSQLHGSNTEAFF; CDR3nt: TGCGCCAGCAGCCAGTTACACGGGTCAAACACTGAAGCTTTCTTT; d_gene: .; j_gene: TRBJ1-1; v_gene: TRBV4-1
CDR3aa: CASGLVQYGREERDQPQHF; CDR3nt: TGTGCTAGTGGTTTGGTACAGTATGGGAGGGAGGAAAGGGATCAGCCCCAGCATTTT; d_gene: .; j_gene: TRBJ1-5; v_gene: TRBV12-5
CDR3aa: CASSPQRTGSMGYTF; CDR3nt: TGTGCCAGCAGCCCGCAACGGACAGGATCGATGGGCTACACCTTC; d_gene: TRBD1; j_gene: TRBJ1-2; v_gene: TRBV11-2
CDR3aa: CASRAGLADGEQYF; CDR3nt: TGTGCCAGCAGGGCGGGACTAGCGGACGGCGAGCAGTACTTC; d_gene: TRBD2; j_gene: TRBJ2-7; v_gene: TRBV2
CDR3aa: CASRRGTGSHEQYF; CDR3nt: TGTGCCAGCAGGAGGGGGACAGGGTCCCACGAGCAGTACTTC; d_gene: TRBD1; j_gene: TRBJ2-7; v_gene: TRBV25-1
CDR3aa: CASSAPGTASYEQFF; CDR3nt: TGTGCCAGCAGCGCCCCCGGGACAGCCTCTTACGAGCAGTTCTTC; d_gene: TRBD1; j_gene: TRBJ2-1; v_gene: TRBV9
CDR3aa: CASSFETPVSEQYF; CDR3nt: TGTGCCAGCAGCTTTGAGACTCCGGTTTCGGAGCAGTACTTC; d_gene: .; j_gene: TRBJ2-7; v_gene: TRBV5-4
CDR3aa: CASSIGQGLVGYTF; CDR3nt: TGTGCCAGTAGTATAGGACAGGGTCTAGTCGGCTACACCTTC; d_gene: TRBD1; j_gene: TRBJ1-2; v_gene: TRBV19
CDR3aa: CASSPGTSGRGGTDTQYF; CDR3nt: TGTGCCAGCAGCCCCGGGACTAGCGGGAGGGGGGGCACAGATACGCAGTATTTT; d_gene: TRBD2; j_gene: TRBJ2-3; v_gene: TRBV5-6
CDR3aa: CASSLAGTGAGGTEAFF; CDR3nt: TGTGCCAGCTCACTTGCCGGGACAGGGGCGGGGGGCACTGAAGCTTTCTTT; d_gene: TRBD1; j_gene: TRBJ1-1; v_gene: TRBV18
CDR3aa: CAWTRGTTEAFF; CDR3nt: TGTGCCTGGACCAGGGGAACGACTGAAGCTTTCTTT; d_gene: .; j_gene: TRBJ1-1; v_gene: TRBV30
CDR3aa: CASSPRGGSSTDTQYF; CDR3nt: TGTGCTAGCAGCCCAAGGGGCGGGAGTAGCACAGATACGCAGTATTTT; d_gene: TRBD2; j_gene: TRBJ2-3; v_gene: TRBV6-6
CDR3aa: CASSQLNEQFF; CDR3nt: TGTGCCAGCAGCCAACTCAATGAGCAGTTCTTC; d_gene: .; j_gene: TRBJ2-1; v_gene: TRBV7-8
CDR3aa: CAWTGTTEAFF; CDR3nt: TGTGCCTGGACAGGGACTACTGAAGCTTTCTTT; d_gene: .; j_gene: TRBJ1-1; v_gene: TRBV30
CDR3aa: CASSLSQGPTEAFF; CDR3nt: TGTGCCAGCAGCTTAAGCCAGGGGCCCACTGAAGCTTTCTTT; d_gene: .; j_gene: TRBJ1-1; v_gene: TRBV7-9
CDR3aa: CASRPRDSVSYEQYF; CDR3nt: TGTGCCAGCAGGCCCCGGGACAGCGTCTCCTACGAGCAGTACTTC; d_gene: TRBD1; j_gene: TRBJ2-7; v_gene: TRBV11-2
CDR3aa: CASSLGQGLNTEAFF; CDR3nt: TGTGCCAGCAGCTTGGGGCAGGGGTTGAACACTGAAGCTTTCTTT; d_gene: .; j_gene: TRBJ1-1; v_gene: TRBV5-6
CDR3aa: CASSLSSFGTAYEQYF; CDR3nt: TGTGCCAGCAGTTTATCCTCATTCGGGACAGCCTACGAGCAGTACTTC; d_gene: TRBD1; j_gene: TRBJ2-7; v_gene: TRBV27
CDR3aa: CASSLSRLSAF; CDR3nt: TGTGCCAGCAGTTTAAGCAGGCTATCGGCCTTC; d_gene: .; j_gene: TRBJ1-2; v_gene: TRBV27
CDR3aa: CASSLAGAYGYTF; CDR3nt: TGTGCCAGCAGCTTAGCGGGGGCGTACGGCTACACCTTC; d_gene: .; j_gene: TRBJ1-2; v_gene: TRBV7-2
CDR3aa: CATRVSAGLAVTGELFF; CDR3nt: TGTGCCACCAGGGTTTCTGCGGGACTAGCGGTAACCGGGGAGCTGTTTTTT; d_gene: TRBD2; j_gene: TRBJ2-2; v_gene: TRBV19
CDR3aa: CASSLVTGFTDTQYF; CDR3nt: TGTGCCAGCAGCTTAGTTACAGGGTTCACAGATACGCAGTATTTT; d_gene: .; j_gene: TRBJ2-3; v_gene: TRBV7-2
CDR3aa: CAISESTVAGYSYNEQFF; CDR3nt: TGTGCCATCAGTGAGTCGACAGTAGCGGGATACTCCTACAATGAGCAGTTCTTC; d_gene: TRBD2; j_gene: TRBJ2-1; v_gene: TRBV10-3
CDR3aa: CASSPGQNTEAFF; CDR3nt: TGTGCCAGCTCACCGGGACAGAACACTGAAGCTTTCTTT; d_gene: .; j_gene: TRBJ1-1; v_gene: TRBV18
CDR3aa: CASSVAETSTDTQYF; CDR3nt: TGTGCCAGCTCAGTAGCGGAAACGAGCACAGATACGCAGTATTTT; d_gene: .; j_gene: TRBJ2-3; v_gene: TRBV18
CDR3aa: CASSQVRTSDEQFF; CDR3nt: TGTGCCAGCAGCCAAGTTCGGACTAGCGATGAGCAGTTCTTC; d_gene: TRBD2; j_gene: TRBJ2-1; v_gene: TRBV4-2
CDR3aa: CAAREATYEQYF; CDR3nt: TGTGCCGCAAGGGAGGCTACCTACGAGCAGTACTTC; d_gene: .; j_gene: TRBJ2-7; v_gene: TRBV6-1
CDR3aa: CASRWGGDSPLHF; CDR3nt: TGTGCCAGCAGATGGGGAGGGGATTCACCCCTCCACTTT; d_gene: .; j_gene: TRBJ1-6; v_gene: TRBV7-9
CDR3aa: CASSYPTSASSYNEQFF; CDR3nt: TGTGCCAGCAGTTACCCGACTAGCGCAAGCTCCTACAATGAGCAGTTCTTC; d_gene: TRBD2; j_gene: TRBJ2-1; v_gene: TRBV27
CDR3aa: CASSIDTGRGSYEQYF; CDR3nt: TGTGCCAGTAGTATAGATACCGGCAGGGGGAGCTACGAGCAGTACTTC; d_gene: TRBD1; j_gene: TRBJ2-7; v_gene: TRBV19
CDR3aa: CASSLRREGVEQFF; CDR3nt: TGTGCCAGCAGCTTACGGCGGGAGGGCGTTGAGCAGTTCTTC; d_gene: TRBD2; j_gene: TRBJ2-1; v_gene: TRBV7-2
CDR3aa: CAWSANRDRVFRLFF; CDR3nt: TGTGCCTGGAGTGCCAACCGGGACAGGGTTTTTAGACTGTTTTTT; d_gene: TRBD1; j_gene: TRBJ1-4; v_gene: TRBV30
CDR3aa: CASSNNAGGHYEQYF; CDR3nt: TGTGCCAGCAGCAACAACGCGGGGGGGCATTACGAGCAGTACTTC; d_gene: TRBD2; j_gene: TRBJ2-7; v_gene: TRBV5-5
CDR3aa: CASSFRGQETQYF; CDR3nt: TGCGCCAGCAGCTTTCGGGGACAAGAGACCCAGTACTTC; d_gene: .; j_gene: TRBJ2-5; v_gene: TRBV5-1
CDR3aa: CASAGERDNQPQHF; CDR3nt: TGTGCCAGCGCGGGGGAGCGGGACAATCAGCCCCAGCATTTT; d_gene: .; j_gene: TRBJ1-5; v_gene: TRBV21-1
CDR3aa: CASSYSGVSGNTIYF; CDR3nt: TGTGCCAGCAGTTACTCCGGGGTTTCTGGAAACACCATATATTTT; d_gene: .; j_gene: TRBJ1-3; v_gene: TRBV6-6
CDR3aa: CASSISGTGVVYGYTF; CDR3nt: TGCGCCAGCAGCATCTCCGGGACAGGGGTTGTCTATGGCTACACCTTC; d_gene: TRBD1; j_gene: TRBJ1-2; v_gene: TRBV5-1